A selection of T cell receptor beta chains follows, all from one sample in a study of T-cell reconstitution after alpha-beta-depleted transplantation in children. From the PCR reads, TCRdb called clonotypes with MiXCR, one entry per CDR3 protein. The sample has approximately 350,000 distinct CDR3 sequences; roughly 15% are singletons. The sequences come from PBMCs, collected from the stem cell graft. These receptors all stem from a human donor who donated a stem cell graft to a child with Fanconi anemia. The CDR3 runs from the conserved cysteine through the conserved F or W. A D gene is named only where the DNA matches it firmly. The size of a clone is reported for some rows only, either as once, few or many, or as a class for expanded clones.

CDR3	DNA	D	V	J	size
CASSPSSRGVPNEQFF	TGTGCCAGCAGCCCCTCTAGCCGGGGGGTTCCCAATGAGCAGTTCTTC	TRBD2	TRBV5-5	TRBJ2-1	many
CASSSHAAETEAFF	TGTGCCAGCAGCTCTCATGCGGCGGAAACTGAAGCTTTCTTT	NA	TRBV7-2	TRBJ1-1	few
CASRKFEAMNTEAFF	TGTGCCAGCAGAAAGTTCGAAGCAATGAACACTGAAGCTTTCTTT	NA	TRBV27	TRBJ1-1	NA
CASSYYSGGTDTQYF	TGTGCCAGCAGTTACTATTCAGGGGGAACAGATACGCAGTATTTT	TRBD1	TRBV6-2/TRBV6-3	TRBJ2-3	many
CASSSHNEQFF	TGTGCCAGCAGCAGTCACAATGAGCAGTTCTTC	NA	TRBV6-2/TRBV6-3	TRBJ2-1	many
CSVESNYEQYF	TGCAGCGTTGAGAGTAACTACGAGCAGTACTTC	NA	TRBV29-1	TRBJ2-7	NA
CASSHRRQANYGYTF	TGTGCCAGCAGTCACCGGCGCCAGGCTAACTATGGCTACACCTTC	NA	TRBV7-8	TRBJ1-2	many
CSARDRAPGGTEAFF	TGCAGTGCTAGAGACAGGGCCCCGGGTGGCACTGAAGCTTTCTTT	NA	TRBV20-1	TRBJ1-1	many
CASSPGWDESEAFF	TGTGCCAGCTCACCAGGTTGGGACGAGTCTGAAGCTTTCTTT	NA	TRBV18	TRBJ1-1	few
CASSLSGSGQTFF	TGTGCCAGCAGCTTAAGTGGGAGCGGTCAAACTTTCTTT	NA	TRBV7-2	TRBJ1-1	few
CASSSSFGYQPQHF	TGTGCCAGCAGTTCCTCCTTTGGCTATCAGCCCCAGCATTTT	NA	TRBV12-3/TRBV12-4	TRBJ1-5	few
CASIEGGAYNEQFF	TGTGCCAGCATCGAAGGGGGCGCTTACAATGAGCAGTTCTTC	TRBD1	TRBV7-8	TRBJ2-1	NA
CSAETKGTSGYNEQFF	TGCAGTGCCGAGACCAAGGGGACTAGCGGTTACAATGAGCAGTTCTTC	TRBD2	TRBV20-1	TRBJ2-1	NA
CASSQGVRGSPLHF	TGTGCCAGCAGTCAGGGGGTGAGGGGTTCACCCCTCCACTTT	TRBD1	TRBV12-3/TRBV12-4	TRBJ1-6	few
CATSDLGFTGNEQFF	TGTGCCACCAGTGATTTGGGATTTACCGGCAATGAGCAGTTCTTC	NA	TRBV24-1	TRBJ2-1	few
CASSEDGVSDTQYF	TGTGCCAGCAGTGAAGACGGGGTTTCAGATACGCAGTATTTT	NA	TRBV6-1	TRBJ2-3	NA
CASSSDGSNTEAFF	TGCGCCAGCAGCTCGGACGGATCTAATACTGAAGCTTTCTTT	NA	TRBV5-1	TRBJ1-1	NA
CSARDPTGQYTDTQYF	TGCAGTGCTAGAGATCCGACAGGACAGTACACAGATACGCAGTATTTT	NA	TRBV20-1	TRBJ2-3	few
CATAGQGTNPWYF	TGTGCCACCGCAGGACAGGGGACAAACCCTTGGTACTTC	TRBD1	TRBV10-3	TRBJ2-7	NA
CASGTGTYNTGELFF	TGCGCCAGCGGAACCGGGACCTACAACACCGGGGAGCTGTTTTTT	NA	TRBV5-1	TRBJ2-2	NA
CASSYSLANRETQYF	TGTGCCAGCAGTTACTCACTAGCCAACCGTGAGACCCAGTACTTC	NA	TRBV6-5	TRBJ2-5	once
CSARDSLAGSTGELFF	TGCAGTGCTAGAGATTCCCTAGCGGGGAGCACCGGGGAGCTGTTTTTT	TRBD2	TRBV20-1	TRBJ2-2	many
CASSDNRQNTEAFF	TGTGCCAGCAGTGATAATCGGCAGAACACTGAAGCTTTCTTT	NA	TRBV6-1	TRBJ1-1	few
CASSESVGMDEQFF	TGCGCCAGCAGTGAGTCGGTCGGGATGGATGAGCAGTTCTTC	NA	TRBV10-1	TRBJ2-1	many
CASSLLDNTEAFF	TGTGCCAGCAGCTTACTCGATAACACTGAAGCTTTCTTT	NA	TRBV7-8	TRBJ1-1	few
CSAKGGLEAFF	TGCAGTGCTAAAGGCGGACTTGAAGCTTTCTTT	NA	TRBV20-1	TRBJ1-1	few
CAWRSYYEQYF	TGTGCCTGGAGATCCTACTACGAGCAGTACTTC	NA	TRBV30	TRBJ2-7	few
CASSSRDYQETQYF	TGTGCCAGCAGCTCCAGGGATTACCAAGAGACCCAGTACTTC	NA	TRBV7-6	TRBJ2-5	NA
CASRVGGQLQETQYF	TGCGCCAGCAGGGTTGGAGGCCAGCTGCAAGAGACCCAGTACTTC	NA	TRBV5-1	TRBJ2-5	NA
CASSQERRLAGGHGEQFF	TGTGCCAGCAGCCAAGAACGGAGACTAGCGGGGGGGCATGGTGAGCAGTTCTTC	TRBD2	TRBV4-2	TRBJ2-1	many
CSARAANGYSNQPQHF	TGCAGTGCTAGAGCCGCCAATGGGTATAGCAATCAGCCCCAGCATTTT	NA	TRBV20-1	TRBJ1-5	NA
CASSYQARAFF	TGTGCCAGCAGTTACCAGGCCAGGGCTTTCTTT	NA	TRBV6-5	TRBJ1-1	NA
CASSPGKQPSYNSPLHF	TGTGCCAGCAGCCCCGGGAAGCAACCGTCTTATAATTCACCCCTCCACTTT	NA	TRBV4-2	TRBJ1-6	NA
CASSHSRKAEAFF	TGCGCCAGCAGCCACTCGAGGAAAGCTGAAGCTTTCTTT	NA	TRBV4-3	TRBJ1-1	NA
CSVQLTADTQYF	TGCAGCGTCCAGTTGACAGCCGATACGCAGTATTTT	NA	TRBV29-1	TRBJ2-3	many
CASSLEGDTEAFF	TGTGCCAGCAGCTTAGAGGGGGACACTGAAGCTTTCTTT	NA	TRBV7-9	TRBJ1-1	many
CASSQSRTENTEAFF	TGCGCCAGCAGCCAATCTAGGACAGAGAACACTGAAGCTTTCTTT	NA	TRBV4-3	TRBJ1-1	NA
CASSAGVDSNQPQHF	TGTGCCAGCAGTGCAGGGGTCGATAGCAATCAGCCCCAGCATTTT	NA	TRBV6-1	TRBJ1-5	few
CASSLGPYRGRGANVLTF	TGTGCCAGCAGCTTAGGGCCCTACAGGGGGCGTGGGGCCAACGTCCTGACTTTC	TRBD1	TRBV7-6	TRBJ2-6	NA
CASSLNFGYGYTF	TGTGCCAGCAGCTTAAACTTCGGATATGGCTACACCTTC	NA	TRBV7-9	TRBJ1-2	NA
CASSQDLGTGGSGEQFF	TGCGCCAGCAGCCAAGATTTGGGGACAGGGGGCTCGGGTGAGCAGTTCTTC	TRBD1	TRBV4-3	TRBJ2-1	few
CSARDHGGAGNTIYF	TGCAGTGCTAGAGATCACGGGGGTGCAGGAAACACCATATATTTT	NA	TRBV20-1	TRBJ1-3	NA
CATRQGVSSDEKLFF	TGCGCCACCAGACAGGGAGTGAGTAGTGATGAAAAACTGTTTTTT	TRBD1	TRBV10-2	TRBJ1-4	NA
CASSADRGGTDTQYF	TGTGCCAGCAGCGCCGATCGGGGGGGCACAGATACGCAGTATTTT	TRBD2	TRBV9	TRBJ2-3	many
CASSIDGRGLYNEQFF	TGTGCCAGTAGTATAGACGGCAGGGGACTCTACAATGAGCAGTTCTTC	NA	TRBV19	TRBJ2-1	NA
CASSSPVYTEAFF	TGTGCCAGCAGTTCGCCAGTATACACTGAAGCTTTCTTT	NA	TRBV28	TRBJ1-1	many
CASSPPGQLEAFF	TGTGCCAGCTCACCACCGGGACAGTTAGAAGCTTTCTTT	TRBD1	TRBV18	TRBJ1-1	NA
CASSARVPKDSPLHF	TGTGCCAGCAGCGCTAGAGTCCCAAAGGATTCACCCCTCCACTTT	NA	TRBV9	TRBJ1-6	few
CASSQEQGAYGNTEAFF	TGTGCCAGCAGCCAAGAACAGGGGGCGTACGGGAACACTGAAGCTTTCTTT	TRBD1	TRBV3-1	TRBJ1-1	few
CATSTAREEQYF	TGTGCCACCAGTACAGCTCGGGAGGAGCAGTATTTT	TRBD2	TRBV15	TRBJ2-3	NA
CASQPAGSEYNEQFF	TGTGCCAGCCAGCCAGCGGGGTCCGAGTACAATGAGCAGTTCTTC	TRBD2	TRBV6-2/TRBV6-3	TRBJ2-1	NA
CASSDSDIIDEQFF	TGTGCCAGCAGCGACTCCGATATCATCGATGAGCAGTTCTTC	NA	TRBV4-2	TRBJ2-1	NA
CASTSGGVGDTQYF	TGCGCCAGTACTAGCGGGGGAGTAGGAGATACGCAGTATTTT	TRBD2	TRBV5-1	TRBJ2-3	many
CSVHRGYNQPQHF	TGCAGTGTCCACAGGGGCTACAATCAGCCCCAGCATTTT	TRBD1	TRBV20-1	TRBJ1-5	NA